Given below is one T cell receptor (beta chain) in context. This record comes from a study of T-cell memory formation after mild COVID-19. This CDR3 spans 16 amino acids. Trimming cost V 2 bases and J 1 base, with 13 bases left between them. The germline CDR1 and CDR2 sequences are LGHNA and YNFKEQ. TCRdb fed the 5' RACE reads into MiXCR, producing one record per CDR3 protein. This table has around 450,000 distinct CDR3 sequences, roughly 26% appearing once. The chain combines TRBV4-2 with TRBJ2-3; D perhaps matches TRBD1 (5 bases). This receptor was identified in an adult woman who had mild COVID-19 (a few samples of this study predate the infection). Cell type and time point are not known. The source material was PBMCs or a T cell subset sorted from them (not recorded which). CDR3 amino acids: CASSQSRVGGTDTQYF. In nucleotides, the CDR3 is TGTGCCAGCAGCCAAAGCAGGGTTGGGGGCACAGATACGCAGTATTTT.